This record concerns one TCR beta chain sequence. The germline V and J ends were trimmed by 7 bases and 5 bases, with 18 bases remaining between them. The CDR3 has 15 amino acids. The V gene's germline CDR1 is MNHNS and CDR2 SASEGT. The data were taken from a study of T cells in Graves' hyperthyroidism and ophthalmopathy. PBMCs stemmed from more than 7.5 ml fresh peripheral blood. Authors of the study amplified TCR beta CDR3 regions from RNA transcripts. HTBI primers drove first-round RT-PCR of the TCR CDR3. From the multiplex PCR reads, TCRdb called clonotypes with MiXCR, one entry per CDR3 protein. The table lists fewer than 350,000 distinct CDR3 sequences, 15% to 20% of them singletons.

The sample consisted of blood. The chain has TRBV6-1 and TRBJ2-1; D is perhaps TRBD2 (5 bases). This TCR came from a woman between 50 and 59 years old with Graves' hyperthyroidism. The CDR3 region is CASTPGVARNNEQFF. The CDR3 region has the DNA TGTGCCAGCACCCCCGGGGTAGCGAGGAACAATGAGCAGTTCTTC.